This TCR beta chain was captured by sequencing in a study of prognosis after radiotherapy for stage I lung cancer. Study-level information: Individuals diagnosed with stage I non-small cell lung cancer underwent enrollment between 2018 and early 2019. Patients received 3 to 5 SBRT fractions with a biologically effective dose of at least 100 Gy. Findings of the study overall: Differential TRBV and TRBJ gene usage was reported between patients with metastases and patients without them.

Of note for this clonotype: Its antigen is unknown. A far larger clone differs by one base, so this is likely a read error.

Amplification of TCR beta CDR3 from genomic DNA used two-round multiplex PCR. The first PCR round targeted every TRBV and TRBJ gene with specific primers. PCR proceeded to a second round, and that round used universal primers. TCRdb independently ran MiXCR on the multiplex PCR reads; one entry per CDR3 protein. The sample lists 38,000 or so distinct CDR3 sequences, roughly a quarter seen once, with 25% in the top ten. Germline lookup yields CDR1 DFQATT and CDR2 SNEGSKA (reference sequence). The CDR3 has 14 amino acids. The TCR was taken from a donor over 45 with non-small cell lung cancer. The starting material was PBMCs, obtained before or after stereotactic body radiation therapy (not recorded which). The chain is built from TRBV20-1 and TRBJ2-7; D gene unclear. The DNA end is a closer match to TRBJ2-1, so the J assignment may be wrong. The chain's CDR3 is CSAQREGAYNKQFF. As DNA, the CDR3 is TGCAGTGCTCAAAGGGAAGGAGCCTACAATAAGCAGTTCTTC.